The 31 T cell receptor beta chains reported below all come from one sample, sequenced in a study of spatial heterogeneity in lung cancer. TCRdb ran MiXCR on the 5' RACE reads and lists one entry per CDR3 protein. The profile shows more than 85,000 distinct CDR3 sequences, around 9% of them singletons. Specified time point: sample taken at primary tumor resection. Whole RNA from tumor, nontumor lung or frozen PBMC was sequenced unsorted. The input for sequencing was PBMCs, taken at surgery. The receptors derive from a male donor with early-stage non-small cell lung cancer.

Only a few counts were recorded for this clonotype. The chain recombines TRBV28 with TRBJ2-7; TRBD2 aligns across 11 bases. CDR3 size: 15 residues. V lost 3 bases and J lost 2; bases outside the gene matches: 3. Germline V gene lookup returns CDR1 MDHEN and CDR2 SYDVKM. CDR3 region: CASSFLAGGPYEQYF. The CDR3 coding sequence is TGTGCCAGCAGTTTCTTAGCGGGGGGGCCCTACGAGCAGTACTTC.

This clonotype was observed at least ten times. The CDR3, as DNA: TGTGCCAGCACCTCATCAGGGGAGCGGGAGTCCTACAATGAGCAGTTCTTC. Encoded protein: CASTSSGERESYNEQFF. The rearrangement joins TRBV28 to TRBJ2-1; 8 bases map to TRBD2. Germline trimming cut 7 bases from V and 1 base from J; bases unmatched to any gene: 12. The CDR3 contains 17 residues. Germline V gene data show CDR1 as MDHEN and CDR2 as SYDVKM.

The rearrangement links TRBV28 to TRBJ1-1; TRBD1 matches 7 bases. This CDR3 is built from 15 residues. Germline V gene lookup returns CDR1 MDHEN and CDR2 SYDVKM. The V segment lost 8 bases and the J segment 2 bases; nucleotides outside the gene matches: 11. CDR3 in DNA: TGTGCCAGCGTTGGGGGACAGAGGCCAAACACTGAAGCTTTCTTT. Translating gives CASVGGQRPNTEAFF.

In DNA, the CDR3 is TGTGCCAGCACGAAAGGGACCTACGAGCAGTACTTC. Protein: CASTKGTYEQYF. The gene calls are TRBV28 and TRBJ2-7; the D is unclear. Germline assignment: CDR1 MDHEN and CDR2 SYDVKM. V dropped 7 bases and J dropped 2 bases, with 9 bases sitting between them. There are 12 residues in the CDR3.

The table lists this clonotype with a few counts. The V gene is TRBV20-1, the J gene TRBJ2-1, with 11 bases fitting TRBD2. Looked up from germline, CDR1 is DFQATT and CDR2 is SNEGSKA (reference sequence). V gave up 4 bases and J gave up 5 bases; unmatched junction bases: 7. The CDR3 is 15 amino acids. The CDR3 sequence is CSAIILAGADNEQFF. CDR3 bases: TGCAGTGCTATTATACTAGCGGGAGCGGACAATGAGCAGTTCTTC.

This clonotype occurred a few times. The chain joins TRBV10-1 to TRBJ2-2; 9 nucleotides align to TRBD2. The CDR3 is made up of 17 amino acids. The V gene end was trimmed by 4 bases and the J gene end by 6 bases; junction bases not matched to a gene: 12. Looked up from germline, CDR1 is WNHNN and CDR2 is SYGVQD (reference sequence). This CDR3 reads CASSGPPGLAGPGELFF. In DNA, the CDR3 is TGCGCCAGCAGTGGACCACCGGGACTAGCAGGACCCGGGGAGCTGTTTTTT.

This clonotype was picked up many times. The V and J genes are TRBV4-2 and TRBJ1-5; the match to TRBD1 covers 10 bases. Germline V gene data show CDR1 as LGHNA and CDR2 as YNFKEQ. The V segment lost 0 bases and the J segment 5 bases; nucleotides outside the gene matches: 1. This CDR3 region has 15 residues. CDR3 residues: CASSQEGQGDQPQHF. DNA for the CDR3: TGTGCCAGCAGCCAAGAAGGACAGGGGGATCAGCCCCAGCATTTT.

This sequence joins TRBV6-5 and TRBJ2-2; the match to TRBD2 covers 7 bases. Germline V gene lookup returns CDR1 MNHEY and CDR2 SVGAGI. Losses at the gene ends were 5 bases for V and 9 bases for J; bases not matched to a gene: 6. The CDR3 is 13 residues long. The CDR3 loop is CASSPTSRRELFF. The DNA for the CDR3 is TGTGCCAGCAGTCCGACTAGCAGGCGGGAGCTGTTTTTT.

There are a few counts of this clonotype. The rearrangement links TRBV28 to TRBJ2-7, with D perhaps given as TRBD1 or TRBD2 (5 bases each). In germline, CDR1 is MDHEN, CDR2 SYDVKM. V was pared by 6 bases and J by 2 bases, with 14 bases between. CDR3 length: 14 amino acids. The CDR3 DNA reads TGTGCCAGCAGGGGACGTCTGTTGACCTACGAGCAGTACTTC. Protein sequence: CASRGRLLTYEQYF.

This clonotype has a handful of counts. The V gene is TRBV6-1, the J gene TRBJ2-7; tentatively, D is TRBD2 (5 bases). CDR1 is MNHNS and CDR2 is SASEGT in the germline V gene. Trimming took off 3 bases at V and 0 bases at J, with 12 bases between the two ends. The CDR3 consists of 15 residues. In DNA form, the CDR3 reads TGTGCCAGCAGTGATCCCGGGGAGAGCTCCTACGAGCAGTACTTC. Translating it yields CASSDPGESSYEQYF.

This clonotype has only one observation. This chain links TRBV27 with TRBJ2-5; 11 nucleotides match TRBD2. Germline loops: CDR1 MNHEY, CDR2 SMNVEV (reference sequence). The CDR3 runs to 13 residues. The junction had 1 base not matched to a gene; V was cut back by 3 bases and J by 7 bases. The CDR3 coding sequence is TGTGCCAGCAGTTTTACTAGCGGGGGGACCCAGTACTTC. Amino acids: CASSFTSGGTQYF.

J is TRBJ1-1 and V is TRBV27, with 9 positions matching TRBD1. This CDR3 is 14 amino acids long. CDR1 and CDR2 from the germline V gene are MNHEY and SMNVEV (reference sequence). V shed 8 bases, J shed 2 bases, and the junction held 6 bases outside the gene matches. This CDR3 is CASYDRGTNTEAFF. CDR3 DNA sequence: TGTGCCAGCTACGACAGGGGGACCAACACTGAAGCTTTCTTT.

In this sample, this clonotype turned up a few times. The rearrangement links TRBV3-1 to TRBJ2-2; TRBD2 matches at 7 bases. Germline CDR1 is LGHDT and CDR2 is YNNKEL (reference sequence). V was clipped by 1 base and J by 1 base; unmatched bases: 6. The CDR3 sequence is 17 residues long. DNA of the CDR3: TGTGCCAGCAGCCAAGGGGCTGGGGGGGTGAACACCGGGGAGCTGTTTTTT. Protein product: CASSQGAGGVNTGELFF.

The chain carries TRBV27 and TRBJ2-3; 9 nucleotides match TRBD1. The CDR3 consists of 11 residues. V lost 9 bases and J lost 14; bases outside the gene matches: 9. The germline V gene encodes CDR1 MNHEY and CDR2 SMNVEV (reference sequence). DNA of the CDR3: TGTGCCAGTAGGGACAGGGTTAATTTGTATTTT. This sequence encodes CASRDRVNLYF.

This clonotype was found many times. The rearrangement links TRBV10-3 to TRBJ2-3; D uncertain. The V end was cut by 8 bases, the J end by 2 bases, with 11 bases between. CDR1 and CDR2 from the germline V gene are ENHRY and SYGVKD. The CDR3 runs 13 residues. The CDR3 loop reads CAISSGITDTQYF. CDR3 DNA sequence: TGTGCCATCTCGTCGGGTATCACAGATACGCAGTATTTT.

The CDR3 coding sequence is TGTGCCAGCAGCCCCCCAGCAGCGGACTACGAGCAGTACTTC. Translation gives CASSPPAADYEQYF. The chain recombines TRBV28 with TRBJ2-7; TRBD2 might be the D (5 bases). CDR1 MDHEN and CDR2 SYDVKM come from the germline V gene. V was pared by 6 bases and J by 3 bases, with 15 bases between. The CDR3 length is 14 residues. The whole variable domain, remainder taken from reference TRBV28 and TRBJ2-7, is DVKVTQSSRYLVKRTGEKVFLECVQDMDHENMFWYRQDPGLGLRLIYFSYDVKMKEKGDIPEGYSVSREKKERFSLILESASTNQTSMYLCASSPPAADYEQYFGPGTRLTVT.

This rearrangement joins TRBV12-3 or TRBV12-4 to TRBJ1-6; a possible D gene is TRBD1 (5 bases). V dropped 3 bases and J dropped 7 bases, with 7 bases sitting between them. The CDR3 runs 13 residues. The CDR3 DNA follows: TGTGCCAGCAGTTTCGGGGGAAATTCACCCCTCCACTTT. This translates into CASSFGGNSPLHF.

This clonotype was counted a few times. The chain uses TRBV20-1 and TRBJ2-3; TRBD2 might be the D (6 bases). The V and J ends lost 1 base and 3 bases respectively, with 14 bases between them. This CDR3 contains 15 residues. Germline values: CDR1 DFQATT, CDR2 SNEGSKA (reference sequence). CDR3 bases: TGCAGTGCTAGAGGAGGGCGGGGTAGGACAGATACGCAGTATTTT. The encoded protein is CSARGGRGRTDTQYF.

The chain is built from TRBV9 and TRBJ1-6, with D possibly matching TRBD1 (5 bases). The CDR3 totals 16 residues. The germline CDR1 and CDR2 sequences are SGDLS and YYNGEE. Trimming removed 3 bases at V and 6 bases at J, with 16 bases between. The CDR3 DNA reads TGTGCCAGCAGCGCCGGGACCTCACAACCTAATTCACCCCTCCACTTT. Translation: CASSAGTSQPNSPLHF.

This clonotype has more than one count but fewer than ten. The rearrangement uses TRBV7-3 and TRBJ2-5, with TRBD1 matching 9 bases. After removal of 5 bases from V and 2 bases from J, the junction contained 9 bases not matched to a gene. Germline V gene lookup returns CDR1 SGHTA and CDR2 FQGTGA. The CDR3 contains 16 residues. CDR3 loop: CASSRASGQGQETQYF. The CDR3 DNA reads as TGTGCCAGCAGCCGCGCCTCGGGACAGGGACAAGAGACCCAGTACTTC.

This chain joins TRBV7-9 and TRBJ1-3; 7 positions agree with TRBD1. Germline lookup yields CDR1 SEHNR and CDR2 FQNEAQ (reference sequence). The CDR3 extends over 14 amino acids. The J segment lost 4 bases and the V segment lost 5 bases, leaving 5 bases of the junction unmatched. This chain's CDR3 is CASSLQGYGNTIYF. CDR3 bases: TGTGCCAGCAGCCTACAGGGGTACGGAAACACCATATATTTT.

In this sample, this clonotype turned up many times. The chain links TRBV29-1 to TRBJ2-3, with D perhaps matching TRBD1 (7 bases). Trimming shortened V by 4 bases and J by 4 bases, and 18 bases separated the two germline ends. The germline gives CDR1 SQVTM, CDR2 ANQGSEA. The CDR3 is 15 residues long. The CDR3 loop is CSVVWRGLFPDTQYF. The CDR3 nucleotides read TGCAGCGTTGTTTGGAGGGGGCTCTTCCCAGATACGCAGTATTTT.

The sample holds many counts of this clonotype. The chain couples TRBV15 to TRBJ2-3, with 10 bases lining up with TRBD2. CDR1 is LNHNV and CDR2 is YYDKDF in the germline V gene (reference sequence). V trimming: 0 bases; J trimming: 4 bases; junction bases outside the gene matches: 7. The CDR3 length is 17 residues. DNA of the CDR3: TGTGCCACCAGCAGAGATTCAGCGGGAGGGCATGCAGATACGCAGTATTTT. It encodes CATSRDSAGGHADTQYF.

The genes are TRBV28 and TRBJ2-7; 7 nucleotides line up with TRBD1. This CDR3 has 15 residues. V shed 5 bases and J 2 bases; nucleotides not matched to a gene: 9. CDR1 is MDHEN, CDR2 SYDVKM, per germline. The DNA for the CDR3 is TGTGCCAGCAGTGGCCTAGACAGGGTCACCTACGAGCAGTACTTC. This encodes CASSGLDRVTYEQYF.

The chain combines TRBV29-1 with TRBJ2-5; 8 nucleotides agree with TRBD2. V shed 5 bases, J shed 3 bases, and the junction held 5 bases outside the gene matches. CDR1 is SQVTM, CDR2 ANQGSEA, per germline. The CDR3 sequence is 13 residues long. CDR3 in amino acids: CSVSGSREETQYF. CDR3 DNA sequence: TGCAGCGTTAGCGGGAGTAGGGAAGAGACCCAGTACTTC.

In its sample, this clonotype was seen many times. The chain has TRBV28 and TRBJ2-5; D is unclear. V dropped 0 bases and J dropped 2 bases, with 16 bases sitting between them. The germline V gene encodes CDR1 MDHEN and CDR2 SYDVKM. The CDR3 covers 17 residues. CDR3 sequence reads: CASSLCEAKPKQETQYF. The CDR3 DNA follows: TGTGCCAGCAGTTTATGCGAAGCAAAGCCCAAACAAGAGACCCAGTACTTC.

This rearrangement joins TRBV2 to TRBJ1-1; D not certain. Germline assignment: CDR1 SNHLY and CDR2 FYNNEI. There are 13 residues in the CDR3. Trimming pared 3 bases from V and 5 bases from J, leaving 10 bases between. CDR3 nucleotides: TGTGCCAGCAGTGAGATGGAAGGGACTGAAGCTTTCTTT. As protein: CASSEMEGTEAFF.

This clonotype was observed many times. The V call is TRBV9, the J call TRBJ2-2, with TRBD1 as a possible D gene (6 bases). Per the germline V gene, CDR1 is SGDLS and CDR2 is YYNGEE. This CDR3 region has 16 residues. V lost 0 bases and J lost 7, with 16 bases in between. The CDR3 is CASSVGVLGANGELFF. The CDR3 DNA reads as TGTGCCAGCAGCGTAGGAGTCCTGGGGGCAAACGGGGAGCTGTTTTTT.

This chain connects TRBV5-1 to TRBJ2-2; 11 bases map to TRBD2. J lost 5 bases, V lost 3 bases, and 3 bases had no gene match. Per the germline V gene, CDR1 is SGHRS and CDR2 is YFSETQ. The length of the CDR3 is 15 residues. The CDR3 DNA reads TGCGCCAGCAGCTCGGGACTAGCGGCGACCGGGGAGCTGTTTTTT. This encodes CASSSGLAATGELFF.

In DNA form, the CDR3 reads TGTGCCACCTTGACCTACCACACAGATACGCAGTATTTT. This gives the protein CATLTYHTDTQYF. This rearrangement joins TRBV28 to TRBJ2-3, with D unresolved. The CDR3 is 13 residues long. Germline loops: CDR1 MDHEN, CDR2 SYDVKM. Trimming left V 10 bases short and J 2 bases short, with 13 bases between.

This clonotype was seen only a few times. The chain employs TRBV2 and TRBJ2-7, with 9 bases matching TRBD2. CDR3 length: 17 residues. V shed 3 bases and J 0 bases; nucleotides not matched to a gene: 9. CDR1 and CDR2 (germline): SNHLY, FYNNEI. The chain's CDR3 is CASSELAGDPNSYEQYF. CDR3 nucleotides: TGTGCCAGCAGTGAGTTAGCGGGAGACCCGAACTCCTACGAGCAGTACTTC.